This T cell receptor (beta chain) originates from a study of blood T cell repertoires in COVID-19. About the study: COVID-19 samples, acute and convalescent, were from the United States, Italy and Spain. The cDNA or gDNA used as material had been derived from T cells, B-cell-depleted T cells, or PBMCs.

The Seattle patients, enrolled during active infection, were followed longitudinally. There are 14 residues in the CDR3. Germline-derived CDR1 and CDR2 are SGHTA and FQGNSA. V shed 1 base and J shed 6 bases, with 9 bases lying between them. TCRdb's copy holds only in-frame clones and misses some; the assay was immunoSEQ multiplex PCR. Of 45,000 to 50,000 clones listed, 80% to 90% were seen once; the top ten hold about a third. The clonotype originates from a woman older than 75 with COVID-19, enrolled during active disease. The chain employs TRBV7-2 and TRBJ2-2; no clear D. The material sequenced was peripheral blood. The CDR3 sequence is CASSLVSLSGELFF. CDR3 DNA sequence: TGTGCCAGCAGCTTAGTCTCGTTGTCCGGGGAGCTGTTTTTT. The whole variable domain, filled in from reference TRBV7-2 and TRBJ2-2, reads GAGVSQSPSNKVTEKGKDVELRCDPISGHTALYWYRQSLGQGLEFLIYFQGNSAPDKSGLPSDRFSAERTGGSVSTLTIQRTQQEDSAVYLCASSLVSLSGELFFGEGSRLTVL.